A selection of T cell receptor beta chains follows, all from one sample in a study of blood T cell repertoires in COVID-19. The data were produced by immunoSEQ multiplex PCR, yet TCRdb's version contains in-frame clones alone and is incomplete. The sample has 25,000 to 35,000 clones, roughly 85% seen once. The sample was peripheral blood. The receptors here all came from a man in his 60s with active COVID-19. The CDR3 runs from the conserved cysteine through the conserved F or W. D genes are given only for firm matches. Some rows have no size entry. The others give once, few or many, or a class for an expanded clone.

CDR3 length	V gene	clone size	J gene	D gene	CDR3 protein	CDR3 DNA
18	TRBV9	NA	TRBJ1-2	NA	CASSVGLDSVQGEDGYTF	TGTGCCAGCAGCGTAGGTCTAGACAGTGTACAGGGCGAAGATGGCTACACCTTC
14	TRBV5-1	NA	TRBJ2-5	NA	CASSLGDTQETQYF	TGCGCCAGCAGCTTGGGAGACACCCAAGAGACCCAGTACTTC
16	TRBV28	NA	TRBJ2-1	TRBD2	CASTHSGRLSYNEQFF	TGTGCCAGCACACATAGCGGGAGGCTATCCTACAATGAGCAGTTCTTC
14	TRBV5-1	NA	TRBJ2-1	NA	CASSLVVSPWEQFF	TGCGCCAGCAGCTTGGTAGTGAGTCCTTGGGAGCAGTTCTTC
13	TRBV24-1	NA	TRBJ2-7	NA	CATSVTGTYEQYF	TGTGCCACCAGTGTTACGGGAACCTACGAGCAGTACTTC
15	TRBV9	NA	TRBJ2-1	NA	CASSPPTRRGNEQFF	TGTGCCAGCAGCCCCCCGACCCGTCGGGGCAATGAGCAGTTCTTC
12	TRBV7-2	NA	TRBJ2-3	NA	CASSPYTDTQYF	TGTGCCAGCAGCCCCTACACAGATACGCAGTATTTT
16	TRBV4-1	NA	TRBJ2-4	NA	CASSPPRGMGKNIQYF	TGCGCCAGCAGCCCACCCCGCGGGATGGGCAAAAACATTCAGTACTTC
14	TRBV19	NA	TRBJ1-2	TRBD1	CASSMDRFGYGYTF	TGTGCCAGTAGTATGGACAGGTTTGGCTATGGCTACACCTTC
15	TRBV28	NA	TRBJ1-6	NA	CATLRSIRGNSPLHF	TGTGCCACCCTAAGATCAATCAGGGGCAATTCACCCCTCCACTTT
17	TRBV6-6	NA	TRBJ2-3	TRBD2	CASSRSWQKRGGDTQYF	TGTGCCAGCAGTCGATCGTGGCAAAAGCGGGGGGGAGATACGCAGTATTTT
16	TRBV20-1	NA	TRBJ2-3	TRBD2	CSASLLAGGRTDTQYF	TGCAGTGCTAGTTTACTAGCGGGAGGACGCACAGATACGCAGTATTTT
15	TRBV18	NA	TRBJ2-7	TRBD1	CASSEGTGVSYEQYF	TGTGCCAGCTCGGAAGGGACAGGAGTCTCCTACGAGCAGTACTTC
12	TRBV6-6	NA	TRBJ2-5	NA	CASRIQAGTQYF	TGTGCCAGCAGGATTCAGGCGGGGACCCAGTACTTC
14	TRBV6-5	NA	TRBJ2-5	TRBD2	CASRGGAGGGTQYF	TGTGCCAGCAGGGGGGGAGCGGGAGGGGGGACCCAGTACTTC
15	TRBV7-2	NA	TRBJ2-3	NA	CASSKRLYLADTQYF	TGTGCCAGCAGCAAGAGACTTTATCTCGCAGATACGCAGTATTTT
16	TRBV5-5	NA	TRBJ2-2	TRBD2	CASSLASGRATGELFF	TGTGCCAGCAGCTTGGCTAGCGGGAGGGCCACCGGGGAGCTGTTTTTT
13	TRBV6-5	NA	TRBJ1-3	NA	CASSYWQGNTIYF	TGTGCCAGCAGTTACTGGCAGGGTAACACCATATATTTT
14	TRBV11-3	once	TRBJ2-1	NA	CASSLGGSYNEQFF	TGTGCCAGCAGCTTAGGCGGGTCCTACAATGAGCAGTTCTTC
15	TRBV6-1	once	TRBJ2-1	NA	CASSEGTVEFNEQFF	TGTGCCAGCAGTGAAGGGACAGTAGAATTCAATGAGCAGTTCTTC
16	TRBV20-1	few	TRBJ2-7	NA	CSASPLKRQYPYEQYF	TGCAGTGCTAGTCCCTTAAAAAGACAGTACCCCTACGAGCAGTACTTC
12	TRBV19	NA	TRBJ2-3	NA	CASGDRTDTQYF	TGTGCCAGTGGCGACAGAACAGATACGCAGTATTTT
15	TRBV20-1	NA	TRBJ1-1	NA	CSASSPGHLNTEAFF	TGCAGTGCTAGTTCCCCAGGGCACCTGAACACTGAAGCTTTCTTT
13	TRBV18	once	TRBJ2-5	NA	CASSPRYQETQYF	TGTGCCAGCTCACCCAGGTACCAAGAGACCCAGTACTTC
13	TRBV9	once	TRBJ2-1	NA	CASSGRSGSEQFF	TGTGCCAGCAGCGGCCGTTCGGGGAGTGAGCAGTTCTTC
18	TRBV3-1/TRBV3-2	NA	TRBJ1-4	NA	CASSQETGLKFGNEKLFF	TGTGCCAGCAGCCAAGAGACAGGATTGAAGTTTGGTAATGAAAAACTGTTTTTT
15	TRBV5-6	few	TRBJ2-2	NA	CASSLSGSYTGELFF	TGTGCCAGCAGCTTGTCCGGGAGCTACACCGGGGAGCTGTTTTTT
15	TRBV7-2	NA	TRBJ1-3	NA	CASTPQAGSGNTIYF	TGTGCCAGCACCCCGCAGGCCGGCTCTGGAAACACCATATATTTT
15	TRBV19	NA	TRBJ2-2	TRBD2	CASSQSSGSFGELFF	TGTGCCAGTAGTCAGTCTAGCGGGAGTTTCGGGGAGCTGTTTTTT
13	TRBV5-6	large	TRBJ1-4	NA	CASSLVRDEKLFF	TGTGCCAGCAGCTTGGTGCGGGATGAAAAACTGTTTTTT
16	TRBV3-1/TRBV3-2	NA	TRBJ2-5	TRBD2	CASSQVAGGGKGTQYF	TGTGCCAGCAGCCAGGTAGCGGGAGGGGGGAAAGGGACCCAGTACTTC
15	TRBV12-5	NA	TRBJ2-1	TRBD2	CASGLGLAGGNEQFF	TGTGCTAGTGGTTTGGGCCTAGCGGGAGGGAATGAGCAGTTCTTC
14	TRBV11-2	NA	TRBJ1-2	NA	CASSPQGWGYGYTF	TGTGCCAGCAGCCCACAGGGTTGGGGCTATGGCTACACCTTC
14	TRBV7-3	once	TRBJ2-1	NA	CASSLNGIKYEQFF	TGTGCCAGCAGCTTAAACGGTATAAAGTATGAGCAGTTCTTC
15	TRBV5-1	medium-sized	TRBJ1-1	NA	CASSWVGDTNTEAFF	TGCGCCAGCAGCTGGGTAGGGGACACGAACACTGAAGCTTTCTTT
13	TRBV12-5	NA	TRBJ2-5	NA	CASGLGIAATQYF	TGTGCTAGTGGTTTGGGGATAGCGGCGACCCAGTACTTC
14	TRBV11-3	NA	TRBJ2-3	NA	CASSPTGGSDTQYF	TGTGCCAGCAGTCCCACGGGTGGGAGTGATACGCAGTATTTT
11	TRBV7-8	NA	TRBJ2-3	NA	CASSLNSAQYF	TGTGCCAGCAGCTTAAACTCGGCGCAGTATTTT
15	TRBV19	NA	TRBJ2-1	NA	CASKTRPSGYNEQFF	TGTGCCAGTAAAACGCGCCCCTCGGGGTACAATGAGCAGTTCTTC
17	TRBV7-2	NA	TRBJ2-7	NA	CASSFYTGIMARREQYF	TGTGCCAGCAGCTTCTATACCGGGATCATGGCTAGGCGGGAGCAGTACTTC
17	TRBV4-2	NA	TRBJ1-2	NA	CASSQEKLQGRRHGYTF	TGTGCCAGCAGCCAAGAAAAGTTACAGGGAAGGCGACATGGCTACACCTTC
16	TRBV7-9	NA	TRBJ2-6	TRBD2	CASGLGGSRGANVLTF	TGTGCCAGCGGTTTGGGCGGGAGCCGAGGGGCCAACGTCCTGACTTTC
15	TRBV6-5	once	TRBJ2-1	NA	CASITRDTFYNEQFF	TGTGCCAGCATTACCCGGGACACCTTTTACAATGAGCAGTTCTTC
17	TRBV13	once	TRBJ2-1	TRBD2	CASRPGLAGPFYNEQFF	TGTGCCAGCAGACCGGGACTAGCGGGACCCTTCTACAATGAGCAGTTCTTC
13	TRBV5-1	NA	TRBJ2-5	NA	CASSPGFQETQYF	TGCGCCAGCAGCCCCGGTTTCCAAGAGACCCAGTACTTC
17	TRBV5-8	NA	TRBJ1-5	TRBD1	CASSFGTGAFSNQPQHF	TGTGCCAGCAGCTTCGGGACAGGGGCGTTTAGCAATCAGCCCCAGCATTTT